This TCR beta chain was recorded in a study of blood T cells in healthy people across ages. This clonotype was counted between two and nine times. Its antigen is as yet unknown. Germline V gene data show CDR1 as LGHNA and CDR2 as YSLEER. V lost 3 bases to trimming and J lost 4 bases; unmatched junction nucleotides: 2. The CDR3 loop spans 13 amino acids. Whole-study findings and limits: It was the long-lived donors that had more naive CD4+ cells and higher diversity than aged donors. Because donor CMV status was unknown, expanded clonotype changes were possibly confounded.

Combining a sample-barcoded 5' primer with a J-beta primer mix, a second PCR ran for 7 to 11 cycles. From the 5' RACE reads, TCRdb called clonotypes with MiXCR, one entry per CDR3 protein. The repertoire holds more than 900,000 distinct CDR3 sequences, with under 30% as singletons. These data also formed part of another study, on T cells of mothers and their children. Per that paper: The authors used all extracted RNA for cDNA synthesis, at around 1.5 ug per 15 ul.

V is TRBV4-3 and J is TRBJ1-2; TRBD1 agrees at 7 bases. Sequencing input: blood. This TCR came from a girl under 10 years old in good health. CDR3 region: CASSHRGPYGYTF. The DNA for the CDR3 is TGCGCCAGCAGCCATAGGGGGCCCTATGGCTACACCTTC.